This T cell receptor beta chain was captured in a study of shared clonotypes between healthy human individuals. The study's findings and limits: Unshared clonotypes carried lower generation probabilities than those common to all four donors.

Execution of the assay was at deep level. In the original workflow: Junction-only immunoSEQ sequences carried no quality scores, so filtering differed. The assay was immunoSEQ multiplex PCR, and TCRdb's table has in-frame clones only and misses some. V and J calls and clone size are given by that table; D and trimming were obtained from the DNA. Of over 800,000 clones listed, over 90% were seen once; the top ten hold less than 25%. CD45RO-negative, CCR7-selected cells formed the naive CD8 fraction, which excluded terminally differentiated effector memory CD45RA+ cells. Those who donated, Caucasian adults without exception, all lived in Nashville, Tennessee. Germline CDR1 SGHDT, CDR2 YYEEEE. V lost 3 bases and J lost 1, with 10 bases in between. CDR3 size: 14 residues. Remarks on this clone: What it binds is not known.

The source material was naive CD8+ T cells sorted from blood. This TCR was sampled from a man younger than 40 in good health. The chain is built from TRBV5-6 and TRBJ2-5, with D possibly matching TRBD1 (6 bases). The CDR3 bases are TGTGCCAGCAGCTACGGACAGCCCCAAGAGACCCAGTACTTC. This encodes CASSYGQPQETQYF.